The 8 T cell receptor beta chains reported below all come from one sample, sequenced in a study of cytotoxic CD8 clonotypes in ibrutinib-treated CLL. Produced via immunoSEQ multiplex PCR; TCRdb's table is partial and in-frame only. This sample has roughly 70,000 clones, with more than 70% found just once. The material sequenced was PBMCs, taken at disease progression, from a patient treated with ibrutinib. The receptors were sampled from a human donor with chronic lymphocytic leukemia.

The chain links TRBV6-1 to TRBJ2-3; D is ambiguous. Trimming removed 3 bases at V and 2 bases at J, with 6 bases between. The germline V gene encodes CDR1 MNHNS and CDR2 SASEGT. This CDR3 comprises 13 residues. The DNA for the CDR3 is TGTGCCAGCAGTGACAGGTCCACAGATACGCAGTATTTT. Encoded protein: CASSDRSTDTQYF.

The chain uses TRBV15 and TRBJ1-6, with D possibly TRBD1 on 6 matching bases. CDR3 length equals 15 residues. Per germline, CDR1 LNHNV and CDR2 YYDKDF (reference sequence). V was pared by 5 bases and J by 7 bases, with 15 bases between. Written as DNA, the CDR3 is TGTGCCACCAGCTCCACCAGGGGACCGAATTCACCCCTCCACTTT. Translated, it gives CATSSTRGPNSPLHF. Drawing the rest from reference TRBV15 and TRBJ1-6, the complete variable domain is DAMVIQNPRYQVTQFGKPVTLSCSQTLNHNVMYWYQQKSSQAPKLLFHYYDKDFNNEADTPDNFQSRRPNTSFCFLDIRSPGLGDTAMYLCATSSTRGPNSPLHFGNGTRLTVT.

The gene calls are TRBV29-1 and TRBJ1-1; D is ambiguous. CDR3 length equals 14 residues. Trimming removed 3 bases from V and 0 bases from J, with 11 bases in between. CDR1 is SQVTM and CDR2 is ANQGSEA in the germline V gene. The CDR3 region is CSVDSDGVNTEAFF. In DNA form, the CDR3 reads TGCAGCGTTGATTCGGACGGAGTGAACACTGAAGCTTTCTTT. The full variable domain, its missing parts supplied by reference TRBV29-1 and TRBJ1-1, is SAVISQKPSRDICQRGTSLTIQCQVDSQVTMMFWYRQQPGQSLTLIATANQGSEATYESGFVIDKFPISRPNLTFSTLTVSNMSPEDSSIYLCSVDSDGVNTEAFFGQGTRLTVV.

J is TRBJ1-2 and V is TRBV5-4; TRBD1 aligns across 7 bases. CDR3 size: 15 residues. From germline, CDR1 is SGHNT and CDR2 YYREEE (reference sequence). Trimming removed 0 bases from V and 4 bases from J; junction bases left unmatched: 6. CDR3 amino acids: CASSLVSGGGYGYTF. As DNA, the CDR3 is TGTGCCAGCAGCTTGGTGTCAGGGGGAGGCTATGGCTACACCTTC.

The CDR3 DNA sequence: TGTGCCTGGAGTTACGGGGGGGAGACCCAGTACTTC. Encoded protein: CAWSYGGETQYF. The chain employs TRBV30 and TRBJ2-5, with 7 positions matching TRBD2. Trimming removed 2 bases from V and 5 bases from J; junction bases left unmatched: 2. The CDR3 is 12 residues long. Germline V gene lookup returns CDR1 GTSNPN and CDR2 SVGIG (reference sequence).

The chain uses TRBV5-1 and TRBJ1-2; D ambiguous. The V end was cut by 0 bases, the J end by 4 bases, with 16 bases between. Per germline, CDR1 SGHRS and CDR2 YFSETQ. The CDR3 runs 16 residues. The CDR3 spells CASSLGPTYRFYGYTF. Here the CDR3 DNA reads TGCGCCAGCAGCTTGGGACCAACGTACCGCTTCTATGGCTACACCTTC.

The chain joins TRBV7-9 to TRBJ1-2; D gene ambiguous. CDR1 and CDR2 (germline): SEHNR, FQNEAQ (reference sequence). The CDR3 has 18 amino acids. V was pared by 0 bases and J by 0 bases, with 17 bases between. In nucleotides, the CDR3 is TGTGCCAGCAGCTTAGCCCCTCTGGAGCGTTACCCTAACTATGGCTACACCTTC. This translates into CASSLAPLERYPNYGYTF.

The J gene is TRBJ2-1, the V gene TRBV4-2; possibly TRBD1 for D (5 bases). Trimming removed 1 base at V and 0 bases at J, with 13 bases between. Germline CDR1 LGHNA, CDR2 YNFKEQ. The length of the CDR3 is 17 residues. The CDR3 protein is CASSQGPRQSSYNEQFF. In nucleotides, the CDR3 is TGTGCCAGCAGCCAAGGCCCGCGACAGAGCTCCTACAATGAGCAGTTCTTC.